The 21 T cell receptor beta chains listed next were all sequenced from one sample in a study of shared clonotypes between healthy human individuals. The protocol was immunoSEQ multiplex PCR, while the TCRdb copy is restricted to in-frame clones and leaves out a portion. Of about 1.1 million clones in the sample, approximately 80% were seen once. Material for sequencing was memory CD4+ T cells from PBMCs. Subset here: CD45RA-negative fraction. These receptors were taken from a man between 18 and 35 years old in good health. Some clones in this sample may be carry-over from other donors' samples.

Regarding this clone: Sequence at one end of the junction differs from germline and may be a read error. V and J are TRBV7-9 and TRBJ2-4, with TRBD2 identical over 7 bases. CDR1 is SEHNR, CDR2 FQNEAQ, per germline (reference sequence). The CDR3 spans 13 residues. The CDR3 protein is CASSLGSGKVLYF. As DNA, the CDR3 is TGTGCTAGCAGCTTGGGGAGCGGGAAAGTTTTGTACTTC. The full variable domain, in which reference TRBV7-9 and TRBJ2-4 provide the parts outside the CDR3, is DTGVSQNPRHKITKRGQNVTFRCDPISEHNRLYWYRQTLGQGPEFLTYFQNEAQLEKSRLLSDRFSAERPKGSFSTLEIQRTEQGDSAMYLCASSLGSGKVLYFGAGTRLSVL.

This clone was observed a few times. This chain connects TRBV7-2 to TRBJ1-5, with D possibly matching TRBD1 (6 bases). The CDR3 has 14 residues. V was pared by 5 bases and J by 0 bases, with 8 bases between. Germline CDR1 SGHTA, CDR2 FQGNSA. CDR3 coding DNA: TGTGCCAGCAGCCAGGACAGTAGCAATCAGCCCCAGCATTTT. Protein sequence: CASSQDSSNQPQHF.

The J gene is TRBJ1-1, the V gene TRBV6-1; D unresolved. Looked up from germline, CDR1 is MNHNS and CDR2 is SASEGT. Trimming cost V 7 bases and J 1 base, with 16 bases left between them. The length of the CDR3 is 15 residues. The DNA for the CDR3 is TGTGCCAGCACTACGGGCCTGGTGGAGAACACTGAAGCTTTCTTT. This gives the protein CASTTGLVENTEAFF.

The gene calls are TRBV27 and TRBJ2-7, with TRBD2 matching over 9 bases. The junction had 5 bases not matched to a gene; V was cut back by 4 bases and J by 7 bases. The CDR3 spans 13 residues. CDR1 and CDR2 from the germline V gene are MNHEY and SMNVEV (reference sequence). CDR3 amino acids: CASSYGLAGEQYF. The CDR3 DNA sequence: TGTGCCAGCAGTTACGGTCTAGCGGGAGAGCAGTACTTC.

This clone was counted once. This chain uses TRBV18 with TRBJ1-5; D is unclear. The CDR3 runs 12 residues. V was shortened by 4 bases and J by 9 bases, with 10 bases between the two germline ends. The V gene's germline CDR1 is KGHSH and CDR2 LQKENI. CDR3 in amino acids: CASSRSDPPQHF. In nucleotides, the CDR3 is TGTGCCAGCTCACGGTCGGACCCGCCCCAGCATTTT.

J is TRBJ2-3 and V is TRBV6-6; 14 bases align to TRBD2. The CDR3 contains 16 residues. J gave up 5 bases and V 4 bases, and 5 bases lay outside the gene matches. Per germline, CDR1 MNHNY and CDR2 SVGAGI (reference sequence). Written as DNA, the CDR3 is TGTGCCAGCAGTTCGACTAGCGGGAGGGCCGTAGATACGCAGTATTTT. Its protein product is CASSSTSGRAVDTQYF.

The genes are TRBV7-6 and TRBJ2-5; no firm D call. Trimming shortened V by 1 base and J by 5 bases, and 8 bases separated the two germline ends. Germline V gene lookup returns CDR1 SGHVS and CDR2 FNYEAQ. CDR3 length equals 13 residues. DNA of the CDR3: TGTGCCAGCAGCTTAGGACCCATGGAGACCCAGTACTTC. This codes for CASSLGPMETQYF.

This clone was seen ten or more times. This rearrangement joins TRBV10-1 to TRBJ2-7; a possible D gene is TRBD2 (6 bases). CDR3 length equals 12 residues. Germline-derived CDR1 and CDR2 are WNHNN and SYGVQD (reference sequence). V was trimmed by 7 bases and J by 6 bases, leaving 13 bases between them. CDR3 loop: CASTSRRGEQYF. The DNA of the CDR3 is TGCGCCAGCACCTCCCGGAGGGGCGAGCAGTACTTC.

The genes are TRBV28 and TRBJ2-7; D gene ambiguous. From germline, CDR1 is MDHEN and CDR2 SYDVKM. V lost 5 bases, J lost 7 bases, and 15 bases lay in between. CDR3 length: 13 amino acids. CDR3 sequence reads: CASSTPRRLEQYF. The CDR3 bases are TGTGCCAGCAGTACCCCCCGGCGTTTGGAGCAGTACTTC.

This clone was seen just once. The J gene is TRBJ1-3, the V gene TRBV27; 8 bases are a match to TRBD1. There are 16 residues in the CDR3. Trimming at V came to 6 bases and at J to 4 bases, leaving 11 bases not matched to a gene. Germline CDR1 reads MNHEY; CDR2 reads SMNVEV (reference sequence). Written as DNA, the CDR3 is TGTGCCAGCAGCCCTCTCCGGGCAGGGGGCGGAAACACCATATATTTT. The encoded protein is CASSPLRAGGGNTIYF.

The rearrangement joins TRBV29-1 to TRBJ1-4; D remains ambiguous. The CDR3 consists of 14 residues. CDR1 and CDR2 from the germline V gene are SQVTM and ANQGSEA. The V gene lost 5 bases and the J gene lost 8 bases, with 18 bases spanning the gap. DNA for the CDR3: TGCAGCGTTCAATGGGTCTCGTCCCCGGAAAAACTGTTTTTT. Its protein is CSVQWVSSPEKLFF.

This chain joins TRBV11-2 and TRBJ2-5; 10 nucleotides match TRBD1. CDR1 is SGHAT, CDR2 FQNNGV, per germline. V lost 5 bases and J lost 5; bases outside the gene matches: 11. This CDR3 has 16 amino acids. DNA of the CDR3: TGTGCCAGCAGCCATAAGGGGACAGGGGTAACGGAGACCCAGTACTTC. Protein product: CASSHKGTGVTETQYF.

This clone was seen only once. One base separates it from a far larger clone, so it is likely a read error. The chain is built from TRBV2 and TRBJ1-2, with D perhaps TRBD1 (5 bases). CDR3 length: 15 residues. Germline loops: CDR1 SNHLY, CDR2 FYNNEI. V shed 5 bases and J shed 0 bases, with 13 bases lying between them. The CDR3 bases are TGTGCCAGCAGTAAGGGGAGGACTACTAACTATGGCTACACCTTC. It translates to CASSKGRTTNYGYTF.

Remarks on this clone: Other DNA sequences in the same sample also yield this CDR3. The V gene is TRBV7-2, the J gene TRBJ2-5; unclear D gene. This CDR3 has 11 amino acids. The V and J ends lost 3 bases and 4 bases respectively, with 3 bases between them. Germline V CDR1 and CDR2: SGHTA, FQGNSA. The CDR3 region has the DNA TGTGCCAGCAGCTTCCGAGAGACCCAGTACTTC. Translated: CASSFRETQYF.

This clone was recorded once. The chain couples TRBV5-4 to TRBJ1-2; D is ambiguous. Germline V gene lookup returns CDR1 SGHNT and CDR2 YYREEE (reference sequence). The CDR3 runs 15 residues. The V and J ends lost 5 bases and 4 bases respectively, with 18 bases between them. CDR3 nucleotides: TGTGCCAGCAGGCCTGGTGGGCACCTTCCCTATGGCTACACCTTC. It specifies CASRPGGHLPYGYTF.

The chain links TRBV7-6 to TRBJ2-3; 9 bases line up with TRBD2. From germline, CDR1 is SGHVS and CDR2 FNYEAQ. V shed 3 bases, J shed 3 bases, and the junction held 7 bases outside the gene matches. The CDR3 has 16 residues. This CDR3 reads CASSFGSGSGTDTQYF. The CDR3 nucleotides read TGTGCCAGCAGCTTTGGTAGCGGGAGCGGGACAGATACGCAGTATTTT.

In its sample, this clone was seen a few times. The same CDR3 also results from other DNA sequences found in this sample. The chain combines TRBV30 with TRBJ2-1, with TRBD2 matching 9 bases. CDR1 and CDR2 from the germline V gene are GTSNPN and SVGIG (reference sequence). The V and J ends lost 3 bases and 7 bases, in that order; junction bases with no gene match: 4. The CDR3 sequence is 13 residues long. The chain's CDR3 is CAWSPGLANEQFF. In DNA, the CDR3 is TGTGCCTGGAGCCCGGGACTAGCAAATGAGCAGTTCTTC.

This chain links TRBV7-9 with TRBJ2-1, with unresolved D. Germline lookup yields CDR1 SEHNR and CDR2 FQNEAQ (reference sequence). This CDR3 has 14 residues. Between the trimmed V and J ends, which lost 1 base and 6 bases, there was a span of 10 bases. For the CDR3, the DNA is TGTGCCAGCAGCTTAGGAGTCTCCCCCAATGAGCAGTTCTTC. As protein: CASSLGVSPNEQFF.

The V call is TRBV7-9, the J call TRBJ2-1; 11 bases are a match to TRBD2. Losses at the gene ends were 4 bases for V and 3 bases for J; bases not matched to a gene: 2. The CDR3 sequence is 15 residues long. The germline CDR1 and CDR2 sequences are SEHNR and FQNEAQ (reference sequence). The CDR3 nucleotides read TGTGCCAGCAGCTCGGGACTAGCGGACTACAATGAGCAGTTCTTC. Translated: CASSSGLADYNEQFF.

On this clone: Other DNA sequences in the sample encode the same CDR3. The chain employs TRBV15 and TRBJ2-1; D not resolved. V was cut by 1 base and J by 0 bases, with 4 bases left in between. The germline V gene has CDR1 LNHNV and CDR2 YYDKDF (reference sequence). This CDR3 comprises 14 residues. CDR3 amino acids: CATSRGGSYNEQFF. The CDR3 bases are TGTGCCACCAGCAGAGGGGGCTCCTACAATGAGCAGTTCTTC.

J is TRBJ2-7 and V is TRBV10-3; possibly TRBD1 for D (5 bases). Per the germline V gene, CDR1 is ENHRY and CDR2 is SYGVKD. The CDR3 consists of 14 residues. V lost 0 bases and J lost 7, with 13 bases in between. CDR3 sequence reads: CAISESLGLGEQYF. DNA for the CDR3: TGTGCCATCAGTGAGTCGTTGGGGCTGGGGGAGCAGTACTTC.